This entry features one T cell receptor (beta chain) sequence. This clonotype was seen at least ten times. Its specific antigen is unknown. Nothing much larger sits one base from this clone, and base qualities are not available. The sample comes from a study of neurological immune-mediated disorders (dated by TCRdb to about 2019). For context, the study as a whole: The study compared peripheral blood TCR-beta repertoires of HTLV-I-associated myelopathy (HAM/TSP) patients, multiple sclerosis patients and healthy controls using UMI-based sequencing. The cohort included approximately 68 subjects: approximately 15 with HAM/TSP, approximately 35 with multiple sclerosis, and some 20 healthy controls. Alongside PBMC samples, the set of approximately 100 TCR-beta libraries contained longitudinal samples, technical triplicates, and paired CD4+ and CD8+ T-cell subsets that had been sorted. Longitudinal HAM/TSP donors and healthy donors each had 3 time-points at intervals of roughly 3-40 months. Overall results and qualifications from the work: The highest TCR clonal expansion was observed in HAM/TSP patients, whereas the lowest was observed in MS patients, even when compared with healthy controls. Across subjects, expanded clones never shared an identical CDR3 amino acid sequence, which suggests that the TCR-beta repertoires in every group were private.

CDR1 and CDR2 were assigned from the germline V gene as SGHRS and YFSETQ. Measured from the cysteine to the phenylalanine, the CDR3 is 16 residues long. Just CDR3 DNA is preserved here, 48 bases in frame from base 1. For this chain, trimming is 2 bases at the V end and 4 bases at the J end, and the number of junction bases without a gene match is 8. The time point label, as the study defines it: longitudinal time-point 1 (baseline). The healthy controls were volunteers from blood banks in Maryland, USA. Unsorted PBMC libraries were generated from 2 million PBMCs stored in RNAlater at -80 °C until RNA extraction. PBMCs were separated from peripheral blood using Ficoll-Hypaque density gradient centrifugation and then cryopreserved in liquid nitrogen. cDNA synthesis used template-switch 5'RACE with a primer carrying a 10-nucleotide random unique molecular identifier tagging each TCR transcript. Every sequencing run covered 15-18 subjects and yielded more than 170 million TCR-beta sequences. Total RNA was extracted with the RNeasy kit. Using the KAPA Real-time Library Amplification kit, TCR-beta VDJ regions were amplified with primers for the TCR constant region and the 5'RACE anchor. Sample indexes and Illumina adaptors were added in a first PCR, and a second PCR then increased library yield. After Ampure bead purification, the TCR product of roughly 650 bp was size-selected on a 2% E-gel SizeSelection system. Before pooling, library quality was checked on a Bioanalyzer, concentration was measured with Qubit, and libraries were quantified with the Kapa Library Quantification kit. Libraries were sequenced paired-end 2 x 150 bp on an Illumina HiSeq 2500. To increase sequence diversity, about 23-30% phiX was spiked into each library pool. Concerning the study's data processing: The quality-filtered reads were processed with the UMI-based MiGEC pipeline, whose error correction step removed more than 75% of the raw TCR sequences. IMGT germline references were used for aligning VDJ genes, and each clonotype was defined as a unique CDR3 amino acid sequence together with its V-J genes. Clonal expansion, Shannon diversity and CDR3 relatedness (CalcPairwiseDistances, ClusterSamples) were evaluated with VDJtools, and phylogenetic trees were built with CLCbio workbench. Expanded clones were defined as having at least 8 unique UMIs, based on coefficient-of-variation modelling across technical triplicates. TCRdb reanalyzed the raw reads on its own, using fastp at Q25 for trimming and MiXCR for clone calling, and kept in-frame beta chains. A single entry per CDR3 protein holds the most common genes and DNA from its merged rows. It is TCRdb's table, rather than the study itself, that gives the V and J calls and clone size. The sample has some 71,000 distinct CDR3 sequences on record, roughly 10% of them singletons. The top ten clonotypes cover roughly 9% of the sample.

The sequence derives from a young man in good health. Sequencing input: PBMCs. The V gene is TRBV5-1 and the J gene is TRBJ2-2; 7 central nucleotides agree with TRBD2. The CDR3 reads CASSFFGASGTGELFF. The nucleotide sequence is TGCGCCAGCAGCTTCTTCGGGGCTAGCGGCACCGGGGAGCTGTTTTTT. The entire variable domain, with the stretches around the CDR3 drawn from the reference TRBV5-1 and TRBJ2-2 proteins, is KAGVTQTPRYLIKTRGQQVTLSCSPISGHRSVSWYQQTPGQGLQFLFEYFSETQRNKGNFPGRFSGRQFSNSRSEMNVSTLELGDSALYLCASSFFGASGTGELFFGEGSRLTVL.